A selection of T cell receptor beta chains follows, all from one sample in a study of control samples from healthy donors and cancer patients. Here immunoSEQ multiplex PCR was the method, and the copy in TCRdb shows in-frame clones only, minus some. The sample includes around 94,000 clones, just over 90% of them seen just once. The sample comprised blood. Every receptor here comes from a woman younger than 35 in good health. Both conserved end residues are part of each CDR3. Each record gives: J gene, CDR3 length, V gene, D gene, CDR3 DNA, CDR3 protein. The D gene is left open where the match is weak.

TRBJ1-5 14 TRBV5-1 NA TGCGCCAGCAGCTTGATGGGGGGCAATCAGCCCCAGCATTTT CASSLMGGNQPQHF
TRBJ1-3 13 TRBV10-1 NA TGCGCCAGCAGTGACTCCGAGCCAAACACCATATATTTT CASSDSEPNTIYF
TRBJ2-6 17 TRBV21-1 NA TGTGCCAGCAGCAATTGGACCGGGGCTGATGGGGCCAACGTCCTGACTTTC CASSNWTGADGANVLTF
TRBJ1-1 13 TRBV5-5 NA TGTGCCAGCAGCCCCCCTGGGGACACTGAAGCTTTCTTT CASSPPGDTEAFF
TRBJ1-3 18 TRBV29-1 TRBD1 TGCAGCGTCGGAGGAGGGACAGGGGGGACCGTCTCTGGAAACACCATATATTTT CSVGGGTGGTVSGNTIYF
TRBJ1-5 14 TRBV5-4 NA TGTGCCAGCAGCCTACAGAGTCGTAATCAGCCCCAGCATTTT CASSLQSRNQPQHF
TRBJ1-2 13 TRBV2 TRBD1 TGTGCCAGCAGTAGGGACAGGGACTCTGGCTACACCTTC CASSRDRDSGYTF
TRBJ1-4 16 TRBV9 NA TGTGCCAGCAGTCCCCTCTCGGGACCGGAGGGTGAAAAACTGTTTTTT CASSPLSGPEGEKLFF
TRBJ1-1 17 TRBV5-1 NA TGCGCCAGCAGCAGGGCAGGGGATCGCATATTGAACACTGAAGCTTTCTTT CASSRAGDRILNTEAFF
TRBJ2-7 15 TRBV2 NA TGTGCCAGCAGTAGTGAGGCAAGCGCCCTCGACGAGCAGTACTTC CASSSEASALDEQYF
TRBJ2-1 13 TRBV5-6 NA TGTGCCAGCAGCCGGGACGAGAACAATGAGCAGTTCTTC CASSRDENNEQFF